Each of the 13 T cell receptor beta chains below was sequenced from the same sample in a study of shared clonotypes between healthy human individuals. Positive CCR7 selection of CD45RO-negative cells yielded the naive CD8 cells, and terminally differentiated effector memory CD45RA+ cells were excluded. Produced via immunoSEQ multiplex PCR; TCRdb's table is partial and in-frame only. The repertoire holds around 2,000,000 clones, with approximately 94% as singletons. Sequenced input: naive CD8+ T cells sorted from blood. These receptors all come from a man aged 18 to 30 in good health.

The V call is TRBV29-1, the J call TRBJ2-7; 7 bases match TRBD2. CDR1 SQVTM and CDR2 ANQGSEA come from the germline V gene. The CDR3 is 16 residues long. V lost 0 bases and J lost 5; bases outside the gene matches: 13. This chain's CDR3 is CSVEDPYWEGSDEQYF. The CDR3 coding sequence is TGCAGCGTTGAAGATCCCTACTGGGAGGGCAGCGACGAGCAGTACTTC.

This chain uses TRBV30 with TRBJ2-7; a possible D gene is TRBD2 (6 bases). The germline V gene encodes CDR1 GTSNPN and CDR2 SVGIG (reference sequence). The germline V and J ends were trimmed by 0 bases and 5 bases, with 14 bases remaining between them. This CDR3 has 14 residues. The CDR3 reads CAWSVWGESHEQYF. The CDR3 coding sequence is TGTGCCTGGAGTGTATGGGGGGAGTCCCACGAGCAGTACTTC.

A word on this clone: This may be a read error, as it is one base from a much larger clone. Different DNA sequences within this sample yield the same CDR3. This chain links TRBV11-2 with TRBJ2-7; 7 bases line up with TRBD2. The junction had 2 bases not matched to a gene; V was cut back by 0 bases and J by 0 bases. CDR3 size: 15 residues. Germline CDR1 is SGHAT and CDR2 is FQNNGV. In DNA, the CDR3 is TGTGCCAGCAGCTTAGAAGCGGGGAGCTCCTACGAGCAGTACTTC. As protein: CASSLEAGSSYEQYF.

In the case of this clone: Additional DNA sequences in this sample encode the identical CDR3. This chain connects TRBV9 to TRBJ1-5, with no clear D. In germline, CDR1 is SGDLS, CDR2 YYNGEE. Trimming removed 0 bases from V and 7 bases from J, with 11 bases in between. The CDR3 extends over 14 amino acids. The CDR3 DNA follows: TGTGCCAGCAGCGTAGGAGGAGGGAACCAGCCCCAGCATTTT. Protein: CASSVGGGNQPQHF.

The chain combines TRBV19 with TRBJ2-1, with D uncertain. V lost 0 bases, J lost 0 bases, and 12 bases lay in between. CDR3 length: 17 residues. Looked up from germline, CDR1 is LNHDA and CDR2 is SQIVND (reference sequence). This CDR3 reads CASSIDGWPSSYNEQFF. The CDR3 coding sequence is TGTGCCAGTAGTATAGATGGCTGGCCAAGCTCCTACAATGAGCAGTTCTTC. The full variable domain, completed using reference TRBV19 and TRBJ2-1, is DGGITQSPKYLFRKEGQNVTLSCEQNLNHDAMYWYRQDPGQGLRLIYYSQIVNDFQKGDIAEGYSVSREKKESFPLTVTSAQKNPTAFYLCASSIDGWPSSYNEQFFGPGTRLTVL.

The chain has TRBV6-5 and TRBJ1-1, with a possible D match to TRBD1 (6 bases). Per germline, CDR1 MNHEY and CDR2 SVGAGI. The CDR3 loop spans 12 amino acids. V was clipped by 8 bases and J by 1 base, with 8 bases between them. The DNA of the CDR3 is TGTGCCAGCGGGACACCGAACACTGAAGCTTTCTTT. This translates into CASGTPNTEAFF.

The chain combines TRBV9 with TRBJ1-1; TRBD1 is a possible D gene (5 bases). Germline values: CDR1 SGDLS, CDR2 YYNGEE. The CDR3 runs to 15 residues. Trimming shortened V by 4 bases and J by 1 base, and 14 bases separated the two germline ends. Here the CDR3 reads CASSSSGTGNTEAFF. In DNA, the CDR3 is TGTGCCAGCAGCAGTTCCGGGACCGGGAACACTGAAGCTTTCTTT.

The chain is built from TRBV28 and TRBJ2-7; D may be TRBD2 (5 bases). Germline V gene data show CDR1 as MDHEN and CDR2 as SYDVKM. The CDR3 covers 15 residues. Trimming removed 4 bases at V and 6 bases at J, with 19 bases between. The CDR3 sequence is CASSSPPTGKSEQYF. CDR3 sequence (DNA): TGTGCCAGCAGTTCCCCCCCGACGGGGAAGAGCGAGCAGTACTTC.

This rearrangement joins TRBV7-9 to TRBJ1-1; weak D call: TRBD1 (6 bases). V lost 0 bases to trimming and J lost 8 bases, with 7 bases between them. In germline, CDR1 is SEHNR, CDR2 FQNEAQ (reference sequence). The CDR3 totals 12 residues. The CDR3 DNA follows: TGTGCCAGCAGCTTAGCGGACAGCGAAGCTTTCTTT. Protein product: CASSLADSEAFF.

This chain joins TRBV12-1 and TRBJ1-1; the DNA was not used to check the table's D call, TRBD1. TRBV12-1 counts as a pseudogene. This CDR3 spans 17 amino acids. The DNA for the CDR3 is TGTGCCAGCAGCTCCTGGACAGGGGCGAACTCGAACACTGAAGCTTTCTTT. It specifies CASSSWTGANSNTEAFF.

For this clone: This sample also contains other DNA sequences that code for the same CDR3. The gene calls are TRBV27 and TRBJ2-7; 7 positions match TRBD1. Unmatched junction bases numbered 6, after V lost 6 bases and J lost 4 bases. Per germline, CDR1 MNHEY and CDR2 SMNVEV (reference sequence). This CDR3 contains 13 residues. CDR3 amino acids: CASSPGRGYEQYF. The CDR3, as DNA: TGTGCCAGCAGCCCAGGCAGGGGGTACGAGCAGTACTTC.

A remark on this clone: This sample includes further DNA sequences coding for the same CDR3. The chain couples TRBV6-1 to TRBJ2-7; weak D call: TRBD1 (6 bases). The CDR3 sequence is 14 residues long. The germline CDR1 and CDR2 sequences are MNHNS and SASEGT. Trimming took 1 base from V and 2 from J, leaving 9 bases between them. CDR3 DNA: TGTGCCAGCAGTGAAGGGGACACCGCCTACGAGCAGTACTTC. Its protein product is CASSEGDTAYEQYF.

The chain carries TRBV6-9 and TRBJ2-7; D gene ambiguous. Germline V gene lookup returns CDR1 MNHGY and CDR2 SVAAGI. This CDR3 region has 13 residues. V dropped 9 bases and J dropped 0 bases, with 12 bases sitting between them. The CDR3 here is CARGFQSSYEQYF. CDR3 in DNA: TGTGCCAGGGGATTCCAGAGCTCCTACGAGCAGTACTTC.